The source of this T cell receptor beta chain is a study of Tregs in tolerant kidney transplant recipients. This clone was found once. There are 16 residues in the CDR3. The J segment lost 0 bases and the V segment lost 3 bases, leaving 4 bases of the junction unmatched. The V gene's germline CDR1 is SGHVS and CDR2 FQNEAQ. Data came from immunoSEQ multiplex PCR; TCRdb stores just in-frame clones and leaves some out. The table shows under 85,000 clones, with roughly nine tenths occurring only once. The V and J genes are TRBV7-8 and TRBJ2-7, with TRBD1 matching over 11 bases. The receptor comes from a human donor who received a combined kidney and bone marrow transplant. Sequencing used CD4+ T cells from blood, obtained before the transplant. The DNA for the CDR3 is TGTGCCAGCAGCTTTATTGGACAGGGGGCCTCCTACGAGCAGTACTTC. Protein product: CASSFIGQGASYEQYF.